This TCR beta chain was sequenced during a study of tumor-infiltrating lymphocytes in primary liver carcinoma. Study at large: Stage T1-T3 N0M0 tumors measured roughly 4.2 to 10 cm at most.

Whole-study results and caveats: Tumor-adjacent and tumor-blood pairs shared a smaller degree of overlap than tumor region pairs. Tumors significantly exceeded blood in top-250-clone fraction (p = 0.039).

The CDR3 is made up of 15 amino acids. Germline V lookup: CDR1 MNHNY, CDR2 SVGAGI (reference sequence). As concerns this clonotype: Its specificity is not known. One end of the junction does not line up with germline, which may come from a read error.

Synthesis of TCR beta cDNA was carried out from 450 to 500 ng total RNA with a constant-region primer. Libraries covering TCR beta were generated through three nested multiplex PCR rounds (using a slightly modified ARM-PCR). TRBV1-TRBV30 forward primers and a C-beta reverse primer were used in the first two PCR rounds, which each ran for approximately 9 cycles. Using its own MiXCR run on the multiplex PCR reads, TCRdb lists one record per CDR3 protein. This table holds 300,000 to 400,000 distinct CDR3 sequences, around three fifths found once. Blood RNA was derived from unsorted whole blood, and germline DNA was extracted too. There were only treatment-naive patients, all with chronic HBV infection.

This TCR was recovered from a man in his forties with primary liver carcinoma and hepatitis B virus infection. Sequenced: peripheral blood. The V call is TRBV6-6, the J call TRBJ2-6, with D perhaps matching TRBD1 (5 bases). The CDR3 DNA sequence: TGTGCCAGCAGTAATACACCCTCTGGGGCCAACGTCCTGACGTTC. Its translation is CASSNTPSGANVLTF.